This TCR beta chain was sequenced in a study of blood T cell repertoires in COVID-19. Looking at the study overall: Spain, Italy and the United States supplied samples that represented acute and convalescent COVID-19.

The ends were cut back, 0 bases at V and 0 bases at J, with 9 bases in the middle. The CDR3 spans 16 residues. Germline V gives CDR1 LNHDA, CDR2 SQIVND (reference sequence). Enrollment of patients from Seattle took place during active infection, with longitudinal follow-up. In the original processing: Reference gene primer amplification in the assay estimated nucleated cell counts. The assay was immunoSEQ multiplex PCR, and TCRdb's table has in-frame clones only and misses some. Clone size and the V and J calls come from that table; the DNA yielded D and trimming. This table holds just over 150,000 clones, around 82% found once.

Sequencing was done on a sample of peripheral blood. The receptor was derived from a woman between 35 and 50 years old with COVID-19, enrolled during active disease. The chain links TRBV19 to TRBJ2-1; no firm D call. CDR3 bases: TGTGCCAGTAGTATAGATCTGGCAAGCTCCTACAATGAGCAGTTCTTC. This translates into CASSIDLASSYNEQFF.